This T cell receptor beta chain was captured in a study of T cell responses to AZD1222 COVID-19 vaccine. Data came from immunoSEQ multiplex PCR; TCRdb stores just in-frame clones and leaves some out. The sample records roughly 100,000 clones, roughly 84% being singletons. Whole-study results and caveats: Vaccine-related CD4 TCRs covered spike, predominating at 160-218 and 743-854.

Points on this clone: Its antigen is unknown.

CDR1 and CDR2 (germline): MNHNS, SASEGT. This CDR3 region has 12 residues. V dropped 2 bases and J dropped 5 bases, with 7 bases sitting between them. This clonotype was obtained from an adult in good health. This sequence joins TRBV6-1 and TRBJ2-7; D is tentatively TRBD1 or TRBD2 (5 bases each). The source material was peripheral blood, sampled on day 0 of AZD1222 vaccination. The CDR3 DNA reads as TGTGCCAGCAGTGAACGAGGGGACGAGCAGTACTTC. Its protein is CASSERGDEQYF.